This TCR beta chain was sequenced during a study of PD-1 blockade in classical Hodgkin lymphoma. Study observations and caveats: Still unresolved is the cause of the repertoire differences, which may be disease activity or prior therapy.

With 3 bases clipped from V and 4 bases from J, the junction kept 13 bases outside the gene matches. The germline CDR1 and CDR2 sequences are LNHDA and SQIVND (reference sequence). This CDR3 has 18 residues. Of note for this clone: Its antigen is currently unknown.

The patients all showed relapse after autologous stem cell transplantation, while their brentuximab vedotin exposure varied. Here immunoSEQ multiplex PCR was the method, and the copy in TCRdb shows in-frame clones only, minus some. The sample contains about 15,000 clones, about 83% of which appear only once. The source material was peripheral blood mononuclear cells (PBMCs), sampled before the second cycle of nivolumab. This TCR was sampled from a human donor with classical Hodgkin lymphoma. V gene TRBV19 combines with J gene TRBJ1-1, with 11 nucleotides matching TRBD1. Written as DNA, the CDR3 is TGTGCCAGTAGTATCGTGACCTGGACAGGGGGCAAGGTCACTGAAGCTTTCTTT. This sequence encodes CASSIVTWTGGKVTEAFF.